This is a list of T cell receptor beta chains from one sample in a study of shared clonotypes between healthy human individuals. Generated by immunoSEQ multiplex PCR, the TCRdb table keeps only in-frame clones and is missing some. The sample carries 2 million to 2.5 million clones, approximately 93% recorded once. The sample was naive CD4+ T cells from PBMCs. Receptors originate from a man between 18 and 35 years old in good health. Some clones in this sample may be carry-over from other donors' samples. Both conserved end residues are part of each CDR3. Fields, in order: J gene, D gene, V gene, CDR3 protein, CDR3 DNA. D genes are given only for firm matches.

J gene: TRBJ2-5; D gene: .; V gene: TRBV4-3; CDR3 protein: CASSQGSRQETQYF; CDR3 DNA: TGCGCCAGCAGCCAAGGGTCCAGACAAGAGACCCAGTACTTC
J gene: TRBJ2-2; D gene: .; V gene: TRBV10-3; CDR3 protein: CAIRRGITGELFF; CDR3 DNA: TGTGCCATCAGACGAGGGATCACCGGGGAGCTGTTTTTT
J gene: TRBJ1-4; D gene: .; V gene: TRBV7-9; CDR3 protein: CASSLPRTDSGEKLFF; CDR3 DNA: TGTGCCAGCAGCTTACCGAGGACAGATTCAGGGGAAAAACTGTTTTTT
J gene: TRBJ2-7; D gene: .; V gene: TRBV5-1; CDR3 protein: CASSPPTRAYEQYF; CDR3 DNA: TGCGCCAGTTCCCCCCCGACACGAGCTTACGAGCAGTACTTC
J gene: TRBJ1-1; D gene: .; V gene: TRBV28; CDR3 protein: CASSSKPYTEAFF; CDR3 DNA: TGTGCCAGCAGCTCGAAACCCTACACTGAAGCTTTCTTT
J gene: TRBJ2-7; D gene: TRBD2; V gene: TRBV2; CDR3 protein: CASSRLAVPLEQYF; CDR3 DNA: TGTGCCAGCAGTAGACTAGCGGTACCCCTCGAGCAGTACTTC
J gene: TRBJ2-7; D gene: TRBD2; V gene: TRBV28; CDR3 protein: CASRTSGISSYEQYF; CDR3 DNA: TGTGCCAGCCGGACTAGCGGGATCAGCTCCTACGAGCAGTACTTC
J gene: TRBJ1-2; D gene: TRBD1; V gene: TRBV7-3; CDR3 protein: CASSLGGAGGNYGYTF; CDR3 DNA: TGTGCCAGCAGCTTAGGTGGGGCAGGGGGAAACTATGGCTACACCTTC
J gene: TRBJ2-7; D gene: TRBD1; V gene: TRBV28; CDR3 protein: CASSLLQTGGIYEQYF; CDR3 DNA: TGTGCCAGCAGCCTCTTACAGACAGGGGGAATCTACGAGCAGTACTTC
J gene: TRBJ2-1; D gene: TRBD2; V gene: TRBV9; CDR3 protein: CASSVGGRAPPSYNEQFF; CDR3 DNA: TGTGCCAGCAGCGTAGGTGGGAGGGCCCCTCCCTCCTACAATGAGCAGTTCTTC
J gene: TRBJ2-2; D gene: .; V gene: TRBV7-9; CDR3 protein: CASSLSTGENTGELFF; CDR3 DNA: TGTGCCAGCAGCTTAAGTACCGGGGAGAACACCGGGGAGCTGTTTTTT